The 13 T cell receptor beta chains given below trace back to one sample, sequenced in a study of T cell responses to AZD1222 COVID-19 vaccine. The protocol was immunoSEQ multiplex PCR, while the TCRdb copy is restricted to in-frame clones and leaves out a portion. The sample includes some 110,000 clones, 82% of them seen just once. The specimen comprised peripheral blood, sampled on day 0 of AZD1222 vaccination. These TCRs come from an adult in good health.

The chain uses TRBV3-1 (or the pseudogene TRBV3-2) and TRBJ1-1, with D possibly being TRBD1 (5 bases). The CDR3 has 16 amino acids. Germline lookup yields CDR1 LGHDT and CDR2 YNNKEL (reference sequence). The V end lost 4 bases, the J end lost 3 bases, and 18 bases lay between the germline ends. CDR3 amino acids: CASSRRGRGLDTEAFF. The CDR3 region has the DNA TGTGCCAGCAGCCGAAGGGGTAGGGGACTGGACACTGAAGCTTTCTTT.

This clone has at least ten counts. This sequence joins TRBV7-9 and TRBJ1-2; D is unclear. The V and J ends lost 3 bases and 4 bases respectively, with 9 bases between them. This CDR3 comprises 13 residues. Germline loops: CDR1 SEHNR, CDR2 FQNEAQ (reference sequence). The CDR3 is CASSLQAGYGYTF. In DNA form, the CDR3 reads TGTGCCAGCAGCTTGCAGGCGGGCTATGGCTACACCTTC.

The chain couples TRBV7-9 to TRBJ1-1; D is perhaps TRBD1 (5 bases). The length of the CDR3 is 14 residues. V lost 0 bases and J 7 bases, leaving 12 bases between the germline ends. CDR1 and CDR2 from the germline V gene are SEHNR and FQNEAQ (reference sequence). CDR3 protein: CASSLAPGGGEAFF. The CDR3 bases are TGTGCCAGCAGCTTAGCCCCGGGGGGTGGTGAAGCTTTCTTT.

This clone was observed a few times. The V call is TRBV9, the J call TRBJ1-3; D might be TRBD1 (5 bases). Trimming took off 0 bases at V and 0 bases at J, with 10 bases between the two ends. The germline V gene has CDR1 SGDLS and CDR2 YYNGEE. This CDR3 has 16 residues. The CDR3 nucleotides read TGTGCCAGCAGCGTAGTTGGGGCAAGCTCTGGAAACACCATATATTTT. Its protein is CASSVVGASSGNTIYF.

The V gene is TRBV7-2, the J gene TRBJ2-5; the match to TRBD1 covers 9 bases. There are 14 residues in the CDR3. Germline V gene sequence: CDR1 SGHTA, CDR2 FQGNSA. V shed 3 bases and J 6 bases; nucleotides not matched to a gene: 5. CDR3 in DNA: TGTGCCAGCAGCTTCGACAGGGGGATGCAGACCCAGTACTTC. It codes for CASSFDRGMQTQYF.

There are a few counts of this clone. The genes are TRBV7-2 and TRBJ1-5, with 8 bases identical to TRBD1. Germline V lookup: CDR1 SGHTA, CDR2 FQGNSA. J gave up 4 bases and V 1 base, and 6 bases lay outside the gene matches. The CDR3 covers 16 residues. Here the CDR3 DNA reads TGTGCCAGCAGCTTAGGTGGGGACAGGAGGAATCAGCCCCAGCATTTT. Residues: CASSLGGDRRNQPQHF.

This rearrangement joins TRBV4-3 to TRBJ1-5; possibly TRBD1 for D (5 bases). The germline V gene encodes CDR1 LGHNA and CDR2 YSLEER. This CDR3 has 16 residues. Deletions cut 4 bases from V and 6 bases from J, with 19 bases between. The CDR3 DNA reads as TGCGCCAGCAGCCTTACGCGGTGGGGGGAAGGTCAGCCCCAGCATTTT. This gives the protein CASSLTRWGEGQPQHF.

The chain links TRBV7-2 to TRBJ1-1, with D possibly being TRBD1 (5 bases). Trimming pared 6 bases from V and 10 bases from J, leaving 18 bases between. The CDR3 is 13 amino acids. The V gene's germline CDR1 is SGHTA and CDR2 FQGNSA. CDR3 nucleotide sequence: TGTGCCAGCAGGGGCGGGGACGTGAGAGGAGCTTTCTTT. As protein: CASRGGDVRGAFF.

This clone was detected a few times. V and J are TRBV5-5 and TRBJ1-4; no clear D gene. The germline CDR1 and CDR2 sequences are SGHKS and YYEKEE (reference sequence). Between the trimmed V and J ends, which lost 3 bases and 5 bases, there was a span of 17 bases. The CDR3 is 16 residues long. CDR3 in amino acids: CASSWTEGLRNEKLFF. In nucleotides, the CDR3 is TGTGCCAGCAGCTGGACTGAAGGGCTTCGGAATGAAAAACTGTTTTTT. Together with reference TRBV5-5 and TRBJ1-4, the CDR3 gives the full variable domain: DAGVTQSPTHLIKTRGQQVTLRCSPISGHKSVSWYQQVLGQGPQFIFQYYEKEERGRGNFPDRFSARQFPNYSSELNVNALLLGDSALYLCASSWTEGLRNEKLFFGSGTQLSVL.

CDR3 DNA sequence: TGCGCCAGCAGTGATGCGGGGATCGGTCAGCCCCAGCATTTT. It is translated as CASSDAGIGQPQHF. The V and J genes are TRBV10-1 and TRBJ1-5; D call uncertain. V gave up 3 bases and J gave up 6 bases, with 12 bases separating them. Germline CDR1 WNHNN, CDR2 SYGVQD (reference sequence). The CDR3 has 14 residues.

This chain joins TRBV7-2 and TRBJ2-2; maybe TRBD1 (6 bases). CDR1 and CDR2 from the germline V gene are SGHTA and FQGNSA. The CDR3 consists of 15 residues. Trimming pared 6 bases from V and 3 bases from J, leaving 14 bases between. The DNA of the CDR3 is TGTGCCAGCAGTACCGGGACAACTTACACCGGGGAGCTGTTTTTT. It translates to CASSTGTTYTGELFF.

This clone was detected once. The chain links TRBV5-5 to TRBJ2-1; D not certain. This CDR3 has 12 residues. Deletions cut 3 bases from V and 8 bases from J, with 9 bases between. Germline V lookup: CDR1 SGHKS, CDR2 YYEKEE (reference sequence). As DNA, the CDR3 is TGTGCCAGCAGCTGGATGGGTGATGAGCAGTTCTTC. Its translation: CASSWMGDEQFF.

V and J are TRBV27 and TRBJ2-2; 7 bases line up with TRBD2. Trimming removed 1 base from V and 3 bases from J; junction bases left unmatched: 8. CDR1 is MNHEY, CDR2 SMNVEV, per germline (reference sequence). This CDR3 is 17 amino acids long. CDR3: CASSLLRGTSDTGELFF. The DNA for the CDR3 is TGTGCCAGCAGTTTATTGCGGGGGACGTCCGACACCGGGGAGCTGTTTTTT.